The following is a TCR beta chain sequence with its context. The CDR3 is 16 amino acids. Germline V gene sequence: CDR1 SGHTA, CDR2 FQGNSA. V dropped 3 bases and J dropped 2; count of bases not matched to a gene: 5. The data belong to a study of cytomegalovirus exposure and HLA in healthy donors. Both 60 Vbeta primers and 13 Jbeta primers went into the PCR. Clones were sequenced by immunoSEQ multiplex PCR, and TCRdb holds only the in-frame ones, with some missing. The data contain roughly 190,000 clones, about 89% of them singletons. V is TRBV7-2 and J is TRBJ2-2; 8 positions match TRBD1. The clonotype originates from a man younger than 45 in good health and CMV-seronegative. The specimen was PBMCs. The CDR3 DNA follows: TGTGCCAGCAGCTTCCCGGACAGGGCTAACACCGGGGAGCTGTTTTTT. This translates into CASSFPDRANTGELFF.